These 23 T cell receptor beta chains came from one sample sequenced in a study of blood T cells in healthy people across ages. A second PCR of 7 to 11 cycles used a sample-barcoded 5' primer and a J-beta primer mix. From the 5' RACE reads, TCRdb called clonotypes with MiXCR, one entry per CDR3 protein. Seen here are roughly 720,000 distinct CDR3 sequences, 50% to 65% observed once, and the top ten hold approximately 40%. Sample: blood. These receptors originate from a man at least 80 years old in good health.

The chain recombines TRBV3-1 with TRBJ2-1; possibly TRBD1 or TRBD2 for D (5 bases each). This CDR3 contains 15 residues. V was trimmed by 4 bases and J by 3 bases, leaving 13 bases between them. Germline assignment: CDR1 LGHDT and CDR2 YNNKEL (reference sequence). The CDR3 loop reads CASSLARGGYNEQFF. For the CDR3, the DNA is TGTGCCAGCAGCCTTGCGAGGGGTGGCTACAATGAGCAGTTCTTC.

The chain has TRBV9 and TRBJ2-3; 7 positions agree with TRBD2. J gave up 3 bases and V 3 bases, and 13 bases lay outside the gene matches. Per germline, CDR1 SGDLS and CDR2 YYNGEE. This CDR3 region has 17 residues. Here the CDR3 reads CASSAWAGGSGTDTQYF. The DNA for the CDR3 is TGTGCCAGCAGCGCCTGGGCAGGCGGGAGCGGGACAGATACGCAGTATTTT.

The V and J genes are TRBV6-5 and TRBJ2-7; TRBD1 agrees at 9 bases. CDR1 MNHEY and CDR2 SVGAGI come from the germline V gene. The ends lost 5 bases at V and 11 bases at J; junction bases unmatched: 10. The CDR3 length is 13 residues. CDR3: CASSVPGQGMEYF. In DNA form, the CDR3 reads TGTGCCAGCAGTGTCCCGGGACAGGGAATGGAGTACTTC.

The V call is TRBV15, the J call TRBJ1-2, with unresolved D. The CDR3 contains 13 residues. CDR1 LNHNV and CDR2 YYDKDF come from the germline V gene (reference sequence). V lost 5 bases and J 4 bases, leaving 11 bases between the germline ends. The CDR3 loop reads CATSPDARYGYTF. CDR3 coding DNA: TGTGCCACCAGCCCCGACGCCCGCTATGGCTACACCTTC.

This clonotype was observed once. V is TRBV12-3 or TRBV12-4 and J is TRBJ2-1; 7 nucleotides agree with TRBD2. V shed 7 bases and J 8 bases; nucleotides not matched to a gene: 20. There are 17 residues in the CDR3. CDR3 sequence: CASTSSGLAVVGDEQFF. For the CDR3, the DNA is TGTGCCAGCACTTCGTCAGGCCTAGCGGTTGTAGGGGATGAGCAGTTCTTC.

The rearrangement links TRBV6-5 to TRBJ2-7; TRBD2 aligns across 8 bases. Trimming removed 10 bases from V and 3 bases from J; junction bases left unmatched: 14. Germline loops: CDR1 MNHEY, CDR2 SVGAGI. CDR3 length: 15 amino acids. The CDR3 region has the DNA TGTGCCACCAGGGGTGCTGGGACTAGTATCTACGAGCAGTACTTC. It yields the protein CATRGAGTSIYEQYF.

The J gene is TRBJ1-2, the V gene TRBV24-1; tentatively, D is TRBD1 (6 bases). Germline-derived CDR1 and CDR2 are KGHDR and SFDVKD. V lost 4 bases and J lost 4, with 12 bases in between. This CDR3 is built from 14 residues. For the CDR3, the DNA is TGTGCCACCAGTGAGGGGGCCAGCCTCTATGGCTACACCTTC. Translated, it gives CATSEGASLYGYTF.

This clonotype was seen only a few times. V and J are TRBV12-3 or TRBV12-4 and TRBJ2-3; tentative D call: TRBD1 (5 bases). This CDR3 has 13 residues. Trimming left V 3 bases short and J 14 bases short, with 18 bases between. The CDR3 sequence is CASSFRQGGYAYF. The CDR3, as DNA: TGTGCCAGCAGTTTCCGGCAGGGCGGATACGCGTATTTT.

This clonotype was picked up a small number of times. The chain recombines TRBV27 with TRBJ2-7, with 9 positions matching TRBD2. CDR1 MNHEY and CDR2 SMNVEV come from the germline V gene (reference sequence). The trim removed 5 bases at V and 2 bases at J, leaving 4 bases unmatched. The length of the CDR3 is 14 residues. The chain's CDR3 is CASSTSGFTYEQYF. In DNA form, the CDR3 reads TGTGCCAGCAGTACTAGCGGGTTTACCTACGAGCAGTACTTC.

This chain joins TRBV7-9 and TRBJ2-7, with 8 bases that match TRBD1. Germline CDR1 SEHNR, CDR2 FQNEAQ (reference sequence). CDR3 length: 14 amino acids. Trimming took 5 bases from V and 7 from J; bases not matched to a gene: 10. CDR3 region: CASSPHRGYNEQYF. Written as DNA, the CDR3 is TGTGCCAGCAGCCCACACAGGGGGTACAATGAGCAGTACTTC.

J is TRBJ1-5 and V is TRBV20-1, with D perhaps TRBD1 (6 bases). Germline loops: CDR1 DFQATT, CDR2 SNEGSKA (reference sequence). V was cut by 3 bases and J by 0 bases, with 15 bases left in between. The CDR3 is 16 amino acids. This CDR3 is CSASPLGQYSNQPQHF. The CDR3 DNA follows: TGCAGTGCTAGTCCCCTGGGACAATATAGCAATCAGCCCCAGCATTTT.

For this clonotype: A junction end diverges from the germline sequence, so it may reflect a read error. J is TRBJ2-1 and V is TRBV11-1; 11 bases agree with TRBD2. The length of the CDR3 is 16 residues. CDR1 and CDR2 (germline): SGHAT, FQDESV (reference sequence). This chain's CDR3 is CASSHLLAGDFDEQFF. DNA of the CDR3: TGCGCCAGCAGCCACCTACTAGCGGGAGATTTCGATGAGCAGTTCTTC.

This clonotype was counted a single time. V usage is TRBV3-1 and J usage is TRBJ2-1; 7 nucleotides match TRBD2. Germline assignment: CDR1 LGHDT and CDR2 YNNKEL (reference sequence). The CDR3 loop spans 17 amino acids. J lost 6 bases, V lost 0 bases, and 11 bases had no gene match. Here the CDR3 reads CASSQDPAPAGINEQFF. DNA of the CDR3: TGTGCCAGCAGCCAAGATCCAGCGCCAGCGGGAATCAATGAGCAGTTCTTC.

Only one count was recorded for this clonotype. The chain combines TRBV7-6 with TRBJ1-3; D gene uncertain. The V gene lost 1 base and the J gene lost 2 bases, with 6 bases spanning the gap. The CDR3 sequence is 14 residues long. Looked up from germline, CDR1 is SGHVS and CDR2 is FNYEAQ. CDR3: CASSLGIPGNTIYF. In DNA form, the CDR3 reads TGTGCCAGCAGCTTAGGGATCCCTGGAAACACCATATATTTT.

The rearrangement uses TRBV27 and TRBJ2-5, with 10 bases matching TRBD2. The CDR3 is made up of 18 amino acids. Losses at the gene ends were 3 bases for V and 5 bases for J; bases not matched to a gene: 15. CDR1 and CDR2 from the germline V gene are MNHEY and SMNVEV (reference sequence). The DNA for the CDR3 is TGTGCCAGCAGTTTGAGCCGAACTAGCGGGAAAAAGCTTGAGACCCAGTACTTC. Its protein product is CASSLSRTSGKKLETQYF.

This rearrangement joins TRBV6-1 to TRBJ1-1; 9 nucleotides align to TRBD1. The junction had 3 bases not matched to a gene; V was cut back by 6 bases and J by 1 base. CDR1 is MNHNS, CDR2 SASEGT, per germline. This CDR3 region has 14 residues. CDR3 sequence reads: CASSGQGTNTEAFF. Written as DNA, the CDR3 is TGTGCCAGCAGCGGACAGGGGACGAACACTGAAGCTTTCTTT.

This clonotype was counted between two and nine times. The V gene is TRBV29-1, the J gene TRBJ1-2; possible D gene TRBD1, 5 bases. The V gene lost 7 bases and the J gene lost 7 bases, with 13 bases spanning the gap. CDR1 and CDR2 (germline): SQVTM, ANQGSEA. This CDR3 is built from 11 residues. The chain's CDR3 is CSAVGESGYTF. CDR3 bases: TGCAGCGCCGTGGGGGAAAGTGGCTACACCTTC. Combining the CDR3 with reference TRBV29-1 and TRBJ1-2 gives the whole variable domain SAVISQKPSRDICQRGTSLTIQCQVDSQVTMMFWYRQQPGQSLTLIATANQGSEATYESGFVIDKFPISRPNLTFSTLTVSNMSPEDSSIYLCSAVGESGYTFGSGTRLTVV.

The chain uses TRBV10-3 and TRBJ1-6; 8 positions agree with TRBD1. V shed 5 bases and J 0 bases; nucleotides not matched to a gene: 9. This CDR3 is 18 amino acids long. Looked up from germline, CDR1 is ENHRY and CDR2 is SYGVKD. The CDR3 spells CAISPGTGARSYNSPLHF. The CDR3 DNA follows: TGTGCCATCAGTCCCGGGACAGGCGCCCGCTCCTATAATTCACCCCTCCACTTT.

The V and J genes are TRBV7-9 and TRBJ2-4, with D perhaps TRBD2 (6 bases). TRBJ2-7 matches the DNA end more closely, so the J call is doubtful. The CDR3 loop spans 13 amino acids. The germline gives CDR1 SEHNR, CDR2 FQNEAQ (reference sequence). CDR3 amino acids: CASGTGGDYEQYF. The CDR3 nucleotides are TGTGCCAGCGGGACCGGCGGGGACTACGAGCAGTACTTC.

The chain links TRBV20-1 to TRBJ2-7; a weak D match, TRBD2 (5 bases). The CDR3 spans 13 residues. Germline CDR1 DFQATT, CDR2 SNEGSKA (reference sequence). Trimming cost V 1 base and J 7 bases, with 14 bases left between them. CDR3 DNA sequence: TGCAGTGCTAGAGTGTCCCCAGGACTTGAGCAGTACTTC. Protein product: CSARVSPGLEQYF.

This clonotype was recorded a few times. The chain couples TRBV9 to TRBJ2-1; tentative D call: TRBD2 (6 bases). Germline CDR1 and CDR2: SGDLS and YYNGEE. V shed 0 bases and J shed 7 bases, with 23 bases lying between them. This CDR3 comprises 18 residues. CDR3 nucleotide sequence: TGTGCCAGCAGCGTAGACCCCCCCCGGCGGGATAATGTAAATGAGCAGTTCTTC. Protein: CASSVDPPRRDNVNEQFF.

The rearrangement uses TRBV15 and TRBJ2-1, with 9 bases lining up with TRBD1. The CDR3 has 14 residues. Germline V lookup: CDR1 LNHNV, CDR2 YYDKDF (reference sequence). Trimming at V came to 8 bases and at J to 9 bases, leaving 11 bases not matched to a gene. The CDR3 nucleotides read TGTGCCACCCTGGGGACAGGGCTTCGATTTGAGCAGTTCTTC. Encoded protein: CATLGTGLRFEQFF.

CDR3 DNA sequence: TGTGCCAGCAGCCCCTCGACATGGACTGAAGCTTTCTTT. It yields the protein CASSPSTWTEAFF. This chain links TRBV7-2 with TRBJ1-1; no clear D gene. Deletions cut 5 bases from V and 5 bases from J, with 12 bases between. Per the germline V gene, CDR1 is SGHTA and CDR2 is FQGNSA. The CDR3 spans 13 residues.